What follows is one TCR beta chain and its context. Unmatched junction bases numbered 4, after V lost 0 bases and J lost 4 bases. Germline V gene sequence: CDR1 SGHNT, CDR2 YYREEE (reference sequence). The CDR3 is made up of 16 amino acids. These data originate in a study of blood T cell repertoires in COVID-19. The wider study: The United States, Italy and Spain were the sources of the acute and convalescent COVID-19 samples. Nucleic acid was either cDNA or gDNA, and it came from T cells, B-cell-depleted T cells, or PBMCs.

Under the authors' procedure: By means of reference gene primer amplification, nucleated cell counts were estimated. TCRdb's copy holds only in-frame clones and misses some; the assay was immunoSEQ multiplex PCR. V and J calls and clone size are those listed in that table; D and trimming were worked out from the DNA. The sample includes about 51,000 clones, 75% to 90% seen only once; the top ten take over 1%. This TCR was recovered from a man aged 55 to 70 with acute or convalescent COVID-19. Sequencing was performed on peripheral blood. The chain joins TRBV5-4 to TRBJ2-2; 9 positions match TRBD1. This CDR3 is CASSLGGQGPTGELFF. DNA for the CDR3: TGTGCCAGCAGCTTGGGAGGACAGGGGCCCACCGGGGAGCTGTTTTTT.